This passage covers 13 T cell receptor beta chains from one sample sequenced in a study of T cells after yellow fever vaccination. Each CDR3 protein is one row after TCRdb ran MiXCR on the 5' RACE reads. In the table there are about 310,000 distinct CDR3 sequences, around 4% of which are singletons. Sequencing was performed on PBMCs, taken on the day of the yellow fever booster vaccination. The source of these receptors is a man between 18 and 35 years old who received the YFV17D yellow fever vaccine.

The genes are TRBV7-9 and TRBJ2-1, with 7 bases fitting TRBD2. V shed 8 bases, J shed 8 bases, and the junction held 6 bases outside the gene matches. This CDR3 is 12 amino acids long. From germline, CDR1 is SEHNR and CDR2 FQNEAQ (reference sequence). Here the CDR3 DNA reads TGTGCCAGCCGAGGGAGGGGTTATGAGCAGTTCTTC. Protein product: CASRGRGYEQFF.

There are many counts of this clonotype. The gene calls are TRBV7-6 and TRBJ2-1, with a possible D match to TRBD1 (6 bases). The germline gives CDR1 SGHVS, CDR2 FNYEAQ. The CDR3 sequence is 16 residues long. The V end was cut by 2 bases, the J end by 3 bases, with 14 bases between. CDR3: CASSLSGADSYNEQFF. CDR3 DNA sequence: TGTGCCAGCAGCTTATCCGGTGCGGACAGCTACAATGAGCAGTTCTTC.

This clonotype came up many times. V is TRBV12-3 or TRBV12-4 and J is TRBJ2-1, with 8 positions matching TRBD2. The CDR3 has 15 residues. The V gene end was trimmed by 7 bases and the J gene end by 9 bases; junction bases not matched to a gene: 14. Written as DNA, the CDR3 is TGTGCCAGCACCCACCGGGGCGGGGGGCCACCTGAGCAGTTCTTC. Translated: CASTHRGGGPPEQFF.

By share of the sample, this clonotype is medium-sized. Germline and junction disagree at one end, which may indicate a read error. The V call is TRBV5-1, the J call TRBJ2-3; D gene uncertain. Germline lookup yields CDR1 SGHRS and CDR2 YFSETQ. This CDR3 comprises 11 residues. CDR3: CASSLTDTQYF. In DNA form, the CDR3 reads TGTGCCAGCAGTTTAACAGATACGCAGTATTTT.

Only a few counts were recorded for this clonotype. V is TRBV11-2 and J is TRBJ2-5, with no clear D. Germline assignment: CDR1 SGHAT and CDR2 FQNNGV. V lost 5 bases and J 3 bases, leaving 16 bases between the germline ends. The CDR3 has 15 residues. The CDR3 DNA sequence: TGTGCCAGCAGCCACCATCCGGCTAAAAAAGAGACCCAGTACTTC. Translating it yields CASSHHPAKKETQYF. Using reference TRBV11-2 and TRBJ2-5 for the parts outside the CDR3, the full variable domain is EAGVAQSPRYKIIEKRQSVAFWCNPISGHATLYWYQQILGQGPKLLIQFQNNGVVDDSQLPKDRFSAERLKGVDSTLKIQPAKLEDSAVYLCASSHHPAKKETQYFGPGTRLLVL.

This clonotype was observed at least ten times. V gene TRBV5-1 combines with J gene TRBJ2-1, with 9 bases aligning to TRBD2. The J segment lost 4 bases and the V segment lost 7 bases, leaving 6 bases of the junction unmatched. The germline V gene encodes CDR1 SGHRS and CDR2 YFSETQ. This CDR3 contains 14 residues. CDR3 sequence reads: CASALAGNYNEQFF. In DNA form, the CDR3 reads TGCGCCAGCGCTCTAGCGGGGAATTACAATGAGCAGTTCTTC.

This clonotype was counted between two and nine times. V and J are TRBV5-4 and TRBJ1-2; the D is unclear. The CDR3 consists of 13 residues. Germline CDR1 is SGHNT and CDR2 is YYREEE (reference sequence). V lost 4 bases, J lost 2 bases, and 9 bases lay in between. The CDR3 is CASSRDGNYGYTF. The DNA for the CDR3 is TGTGCCAGCAGCCGCGACGGAAACTATGGCTACACCTTC.

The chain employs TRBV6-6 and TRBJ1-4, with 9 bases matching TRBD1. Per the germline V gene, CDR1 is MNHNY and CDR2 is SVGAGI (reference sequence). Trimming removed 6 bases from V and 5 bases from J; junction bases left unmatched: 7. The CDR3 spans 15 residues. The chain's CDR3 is CASRQTGGGNEKLFF. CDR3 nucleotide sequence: TGTGCCAGCAGGCAGACAGGGGGAGGGAATGAAAAACTGTTTTTT.

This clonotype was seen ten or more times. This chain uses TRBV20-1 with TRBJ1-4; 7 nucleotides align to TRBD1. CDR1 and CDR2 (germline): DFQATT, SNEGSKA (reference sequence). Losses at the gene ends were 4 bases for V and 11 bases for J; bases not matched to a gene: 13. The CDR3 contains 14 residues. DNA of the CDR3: TGCAGTGCTAACACAGGGGTGGGGGCCGGGAAACTGTTTTTT. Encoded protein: CSANTGVGAGKLFF.

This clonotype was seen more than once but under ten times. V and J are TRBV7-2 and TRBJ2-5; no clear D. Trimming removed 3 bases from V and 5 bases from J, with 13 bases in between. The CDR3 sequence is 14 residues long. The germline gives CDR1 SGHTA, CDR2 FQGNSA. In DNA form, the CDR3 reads TGTGCCAGCAGCTTCAGGTCTAGATGGGAGACCCAGTACTTC. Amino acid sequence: CASSFRSRWETQYF.

This chain's CDR3 is CASSMRGLQPQHF. The CDR3 DNA follows: TGTGCCAGTAGTATGAGGGGTCTTCAGCCCCAGCATTTT. The chain is built from TRBV19 and TRBJ1-5, with D perhaps matching TRBD1 (5 bases). CDR3 length: 13 amino acids. Germline values: CDR1 LNHDA, CDR2 SQIVND (reference sequence). V lost 3 bases and J lost 6, with 9 bases in between.

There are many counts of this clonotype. CDR3 protein: CASSPGLVTDTQYF. DNA for the CDR3: TGCGCCAGCAGCCCGGGACTAGTCACAGATACGCAGTATTTT. The V and J genes are TRBV5-1 and TRBJ2-3; 8 bases map to TRBD2. Germline V gene lookup returns CDR1 SGHRS and CDR2 YFSETQ. The V gene end was trimmed by 4 bases and the J gene end by 2 bases; junction bases not matched to a gene: 3. The CDR3 covers 14 residues.

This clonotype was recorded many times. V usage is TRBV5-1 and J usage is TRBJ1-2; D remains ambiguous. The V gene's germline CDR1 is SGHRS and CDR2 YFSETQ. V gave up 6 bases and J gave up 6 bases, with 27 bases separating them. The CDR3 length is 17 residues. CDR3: CASNPSHLPKRWDGYTF. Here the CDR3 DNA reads TGCGCCAGCAACCCATCTCACCTTCCAAAAAGATGGGATGGCTACACCTTC.